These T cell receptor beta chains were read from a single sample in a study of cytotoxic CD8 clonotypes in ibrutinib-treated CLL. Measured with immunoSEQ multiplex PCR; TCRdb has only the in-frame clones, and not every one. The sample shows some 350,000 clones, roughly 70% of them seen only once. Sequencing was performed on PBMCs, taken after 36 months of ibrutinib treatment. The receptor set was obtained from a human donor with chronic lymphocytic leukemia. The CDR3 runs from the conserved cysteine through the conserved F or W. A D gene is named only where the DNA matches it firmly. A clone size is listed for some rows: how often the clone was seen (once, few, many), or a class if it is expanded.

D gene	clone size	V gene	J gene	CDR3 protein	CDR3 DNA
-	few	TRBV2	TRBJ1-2	CASSGAWGRGYTF	TGTGCCAGCAGTGGGGCATGGGGACGGGGCTACACCTTC
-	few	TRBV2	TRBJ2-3	CASSEDLSTDTQYF	TGTGCCAGCAGTGAAGATCTATCCACAGATACGCAGTATTTT
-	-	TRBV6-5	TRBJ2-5	CASSGRGETQYF	TGTGCCAGCAGTGGCAGGGGAGAGACCCAGTACTTC
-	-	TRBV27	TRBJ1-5	CASSMGPNSNQPQHF	TGTGCCAGCAGTATGGGACCTAATAGCAATCAGCCCCAGCATTTT
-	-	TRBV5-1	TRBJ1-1	CASSLGTEAFF	TGCGCCAGCAGCTTGGGAACTGAAGCTTTCTTT
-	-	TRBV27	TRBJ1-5	CASSPQGALSNQPQHF	TGTGCCAGCAGTCCACAGGGTGCCCTTAGCAATCAGCCCCAGCATTTT
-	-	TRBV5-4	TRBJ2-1	CASSLANEQFF	TGTGCCAGCAGCTTGGCCAATGAGCAGTTCTTC
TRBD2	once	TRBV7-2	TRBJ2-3	CASSRPTSGGASTDTQYF	TGTGCCAGCAGCCGACCAACTAGCGGGGGAGCTAGCACAGATACGCAGTATTTT
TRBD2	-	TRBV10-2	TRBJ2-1	CAISEGSGREQFF	TGCGCCATCTCCGAAGGGAGCGGGAGAGAGCAGTTCTTC
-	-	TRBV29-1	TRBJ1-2	CSVVQGKWGYTF	TGCAGCGTTGTTCAGGGGAAGTGGGGCTACACCTTC
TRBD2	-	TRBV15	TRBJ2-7	CATSRDGGEKHNEQYF	TGTGCCACCAGCAGAGATGGGGGGGAAAAGCACAACGAGCAGTACTTC
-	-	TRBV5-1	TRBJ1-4	CASSRRTVNDNEKLFF	TGCGCCAGCAGCCGGAGGACAGTAAACGATAATGAAAAACTGTTTTTT
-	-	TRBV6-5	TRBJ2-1	CASRGGGGEQFF	TGTGCCAGCAGGGGGGGAGGGGGTGAGCAGTTCTTC
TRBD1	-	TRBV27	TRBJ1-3	CASSPRDRALGNTIYF	TGTGCCAGCAGTCCCCGGGACAGGGCGCTCGGAAACACCATATATTTT
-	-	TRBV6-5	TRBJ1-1	CASSYQGGNTEAFF	TGTGCCAGCAGTTATCAAGGGGGGAATACTGAAGCTTTCTTT
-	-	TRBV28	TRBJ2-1	CASSWTVSYNEQFF	TGTGCCAGCAGTTGGACGGTCTCCTACAATGAGCAGTTCTTC
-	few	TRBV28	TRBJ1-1	CASSLRVNTEAFF	TGTGCCAGCAGTTTAAGGGTAAACACTGAAGCTTTCTTT
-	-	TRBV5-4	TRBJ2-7	CASSRGSDRSLYEQYF	TGTGCCAGCAGCCGTGGCTCGGACCGTTCCCTGTACGAGCAGTACTTC
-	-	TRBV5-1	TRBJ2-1	CASSLVSSRANEQFF	TGCGCCAGCAGCTTGGTATCTAGCCGCGCCAATGAGCAGTTCTTC
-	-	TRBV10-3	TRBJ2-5	CATLSQETQYF	TGTGCCACCCTATCCCAAGAGACCCAGTACTTC
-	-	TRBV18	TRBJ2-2	CASSSDSANTGELFF	TGTGCCAGCTCATCGGACAGCGCGAACACCGGGGAGCTGTTTTTT